A single sample is the source of the 32 T cell receptor beta chains below, sequenced in a study of T cells in Graves' hyperthyroidism and ophthalmopathy. Researchers took RNA transcripts and amplified the TCR beta CDR3 regions from them. A first-round RT-PCR of the TCR CDR3 used the HTBI primer set. One entry per CDR3 protein results from TCRdb running MiXCR on the multiplex PCR reads. The sample contains around 450,000 distinct CDR3 sequences, 15% to 18% of which appear only once. The sequencing sample was made of blood. Every receptor here comes from a woman aged 18-29 years with Graves' hyperthyroidism.

The CDR3 DNA reads TGTGCCAGCACAGCTACAGGGACTCTCCACTTT. It yields the protein CASTATGTLHF. This chain links TRBV25-1 with TRBJ1-6, with a possible D match to TRBD1 (6 bases). The CDR3 extends over 11 amino acids. Trimming removed 7 bases from V and 16 bases from J, with 14 bases in between. Germline-derived CDR1 and CDR2 are MGHDK and SYGVNS.

The chain employs TRBV6-5 and TRBJ2-7; D not resolved. The V gene's germline CDR1 is MNHEY and CDR2 SVGAGI. V lost 7 bases to trimming and J lost 1 base, with 11 bases between them. The CDR3 totals 13 residues. The CDR3 is CASMRLVSYEQYF. The CDR3 region has the DNA TGTGCCAGCATGCGGTTAGTTTCCTACGAGCAGTACTTC.

In this sample, this clonotype turned up a few times. J is TRBJ2-4 and V is TRBV29-1; TRBD1 matches at 8 bases. Trimming removed 5 bases from V and 7 bases from J; junction bases left unmatched: 7. Germline CDR1 SQVTM, CDR2 ANQGSEA. The CDR3 is 13 residues long. CDR3 in amino acids: CSVRQGAGNIQYF. DNA for the CDR3: TGCAGCGTTCGGCAGGGGGCAGGTAACATTCAGTACTTC. Filled out from reference TRBV29-1 and TRBJ2-4, the complete variable domain reads SAVISQKPSRDICQRGTSLTIQCQVDSQVTMMFWYRQQPGQSLTLIATANQGSEATYESGFVIDKFPISRPNLTFSTLTVSNMSPEDSSIYLCSVRQGAGNIQYFGAGTRLSVL.

This clonotype appeared a few times. This chain uses TRBV14 with TRBJ2-6; D is tentatively TRBD1 or TRBD2 (7 bases each). CDR3 length equals 16 residues. The ends were cut back, 7 bases at V and 3 bases at J, with 16 bases in the middle. CDR1 and CDR2 from the germline V gene are SGHDN and FVKESK. CDR3 amino acids: CASTQGGRGGANVLTF. The CDR3 DNA sequence: TGTGCCAGCACCCAGGGGGGGAGGGGTGGGGCCAACGTCCTGACTTTC.

This clonotype showed up many times. The rearrangement uses TRBV6-6 and TRBJ1-6; tentatively, D is TRBD1 (5 bases). Germline CDR1 and CDR2: MNHNY and SVGAGI (reference sequence). V shed 0 bases and J shed 6 bases, with 12 bases lying between them. This CDR3 contains 16 residues. The CDR3 bases are TGTGCCAGCAGTTACTCCGGGGTTAGGGGTAATTCACCCCTCCACTTT. Protein product: CASSYSGVRGNSPLHF.

The genes are TRBV27 and TRBJ2-2; TRBD2 agrees at 7 bases. Trimming took 3 bases from V and 7 from J; bases not matched to a gene: 11. The V gene's germline CDR1 is MNHEY and CDR2 SMNVEV (reference sequence). The CDR3 is 16 residues long. The CDR3 region is CASSLSGGRANGELFF. In nucleotides, the CDR3 is TGTGCCAGCAGTTTGTCCGGAGGGAGGGCAAACGGGGAGCTGTTTTTT.

The chain joins TRBV7-9 to TRBJ2-1, with D possibly being TRBD2 (5 bases). Trimming removed 1 base from V and 7 bases from J, with 17 bases in between. Germline assignment: CDR1 SEHNR and CDR2 FQNEAQ (reference sequence). This CDR3 is built from 16 residues. CDR3 sequence reads: CASSLVELVGGNEQFF. The CDR3 DNA follows: TGTGCCAGCAGCTTAGTAGAACTAGTCGGCGGAAATGAGCAGTTCTTC.

This clonotype occurred many times. This chain links TRBV10-3 with TRBJ1-1; D is unclear. The CDR3 totals 14 residues. Germline V CDR1 and CDR2: ENHRY, SYGVKD. The germline V and J ends were trimmed by 0 bases and 0 bases, with 5 bases remaining between them. CDR3 loop: CAISESNLNTEAFF. The CDR3 coding sequence is TGTGCCATCAGTGAGTCTAATCTGAACACTGAAGCTTTCTTT.

This clonotype was recorded a few times. Just one base apart from a much larger clone, this may be a read error. The rearrangement uses TRBV9 and TRBJ1-2, with 9 bases aligning to TRBD1. CDR1 and CDR2 (germline): SGDLS, YYNGEE. V lost 6 bases and J lost 7; bases outside the gene matches: 10. The CDR3 sequence is 14 residues long. CDR3 region: CASTRPGQGPGYTF. The DNA for the CDR3 is TGTGCCAGCACCCGGCCGGGACAGGGTCCTGGCTACACCTTC.

In its sample, this clonotype was seen many times. The CDR3 protein is CASSLSRTNGADTQYF. Written as DNA, the CDR3 is TGTGCCAGCAGCTTGAGTCGGACGAACGGGGCAGATACGCAGTATTTT. The rearrangement links TRBV5-5 to TRBJ2-3, with D possibly being TRBD2 (5 bases). The CDR3 contains 16 residues. Trimming stripped 1 base from V and 4 bases from J, with 16 bases between. Germline CDR1 is SGHKS and CDR2 is YYEKEE (reference sequence).

The table lists this clonotype with many counts. This sequence joins TRBV20-1 and TRBJ2-1, with 10 bases that match TRBD2. Germline V lookup: CDR1 DFQATT, CDR2 SNEGSKA (reference sequence). Germline trimming cut 3 bases from V and 8 bases from J; bases unmatched to any gene: 7. The length of the CDR3 is 14 residues. The CDR3 nucleotides are TGCAGTGCTAGTTCCCTAGCGGGAGATCATGAGCAGTTCTTC. Its protein product is CSASSLAGDHEQFF.

In its sample, this clonotype was seen once. The chain is built from TRBV2 and TRBJ2-1; 9 nucleotides agree with TRBD2. Looked up from germline, CDR1 is SNHLY and CDR2 is FYNNEI. With V trimmed by 5 bases and J by 2 bases, 4 bases remained unmatched. This CDR3 contains 15 residues. CDR3 sequence reads: CASSFVAGAYNEQFF. The DNA of the CDR3 is TGTGCCAGCAGTTTCGTAGCGGGAGCCTACAATGAGCAGTTCTTC.

This clonotype was seen a single time. This chain connects TRBV6-2 or TRBV6-3 to TRBJ1-1; 8 bases fit TRBD1. The CDR3 sequence is 16 residues long. In germline, CDR1 is MNHEY, CDR2 SVGEGT. V was clipped by 5 bases and J by 3 bases; unmatched bases: 11. CDR3 sequence reads: CASSPLGQGAYTEAFF. CDR3 in DNA: TGTGCCAGCAGTCCGTTGGGGCAGGGGGCTTACACTGAAGCTTTCTTT.

This clonotype was seen repeatedly, ten times or more. The chain joins TRBV24-1 to TRBJ2-3; the D gene is possibly TRBD2 (5 bases). The CDR3 is made up of 13 amino acids. Germline V CDR1 and CDR2: KGHDR, SFDVKD. Trimming shortened V by 9 bases and J by 3 bases, and 12 bases separated the two germline ends. Here the CDR3 DNA reads TGTGCCACCGGTACCGGGAATACAGATACGCAGTATTTT. Amino acids: CATGTGNTDTQYF.

The rearrangement uses TRBV2 and TRBJ2-5; a weak D match, TRBD2 (7 bases). CDR1 is SNHLY, CDR2 FYNNEI, per germline. CDR3 length: 15 amino acids. V dropped 3 bases and J dropped 4 bases, with 15 bases sitting between them. Here the CDR3 reads CASSEGGAGRETQYF. The DNA for the CDR3 is TGTGCCAGCAGTGAGGGGGGGGCCGGCCGAGAGACCCAGTACTTC. Full variable domain (missing parts from reference TRBV2 and TRBJ2-5): EPEVTQTPSHQVTQMGQEVILRCVPISNHLYFYWYRQILGQKVEFLVSFYNNEISEKSEIFDDQFSVERPDGSNFTLKIRSTKLEDSAMYFCASSEGGAGRETQYFGPGTRLLVL.

This clonotype was counted many times. This rearrangement joins TRBV27 to TRBJ2-1; 7 bases match TRBD1. After removal of 10 bases from V and 3 bases from J, the junction contained 12 bases not matched to a gene. The CDR3 spans 15 residues. Per germline, CDR1 MNHEY and CDR2 SMNVEV (reference sequence). The CDR3 DNA follows: TGTGCCACCCAGAAAGGGACAGCAATCTACAATGAGCAGTTCTTC. Translation gives CATQKGTAIYNEQFF.

The chain is built from TRBV7-8 and TRBJ1-4; D is undetermined. CDR3 length: 14 amino acids. V dropped 8 bases and J dropped 5 bases, with 15 bases sitting between them. Germline values: CDR1 SGHVS, CDR2 FQNEAQ. The CDR3 reads CASGPHDRNEKLFF. The CDR3 nucleotides are TGTGCCAGCGGTCCTCACGATCGAAATGAAAAACTGTTTTTT.

This clonotype was seen many times. This chain connects TRBV5-1 to TRBJ2-1; 8 bases match TRBD1. This CDR3 contains 16 residues. Germline loops: CDR1 SGHRS, CDR2 YFSETQ. With 0 bases clipped from V and 6 bases from J, the junction kept 8 bases outside the gene matches. CDR3 nucleotide sequence: TGCGCCAGCAGCTTGGCCCGGGACAGGCCGTTCAATGAGCAGTTCTTC. It translates to CASSLARDRPFNEQFF.

This chain joins TRBV24-1 and TRBJ1-4; TRBD1 matches at 12 bases. Per the germline V gene, CDR1 is KGHDR and CDR2 is SFDVKD. The CDR3 totals 22 residues. The ends lost 3 bases at V and 0 bases at J; junction bases unmatched: 16. The CDR3 loop is CATSDTPIGTGGDIPTNEKLFF. DNA for the CDR3: TGTGCCACCAGTGATACCCCTATCGGGACAGGGGGCGATATCCCAACTAATGAAAAACTGTTTTTT.

A few counts support this clonotype. The CDR3 spells CASSTGLAGGQETQYF. In DNA, the CDR3 is TGTGCCAGCAGCACCGGACTAGCGGGAGGACAAGAGACCCAGTACTTC. This chain uses TRBV9 with TRBJ2-5; 14 nucleotides align to TRBD2. Germline CDR1 reads SGDLS; CDR2 reads YYNGEE. With 4 bases clipped from V and 2 bases from J, the junction kept 4 bases outside the gene matches. CDR3 length equals 16 residues.

This clonotype came up many times. The chain links TRBV11-3 to TRBJ2-1, with D possibly being TRBD1 (5 bases). CDR1 is SGHNT, CDR2 YENEEA, per germline. This CDR3 contains 15 residues. Trimming removed 4 bases at V and 0 bases at J, with 10 bases between. CDR3 protein: CASSYRQLSYNEQFF. The CDR3 region has the DNA TGTGCCAGCAGCTACCGACAGCTCTCCTACAATGAGCAGTTCTTC. Full variable domain (remainder filled in from reference TRBV11-3 and TRBJ2-1): EAGVVQSPRYKIIEKKQPVAFWCNPISGHNTLYWYLQNLGQGPELLIRYENEEAVDDSQLPKDRFSAERLKGVDSTLKIQPAELGDSAVYLCASSYRQLSYNEQFFGPGTRLTVL.

The sample holds a few counts of this clonotype. The chain recombines TRBV28 with TRBJ2-7, with 14 bases aligning to TRBD2. CDR3 length: 17 amino acids. The V and J ends lost 5 bases and 3 bases, in that order; junction bases with no gene match: 9. Germline-derived CDR1 and CDR2 are MDHEN and SYDVKM. The CDR3 here is CASSPITGTSGSYEQYF. CDR3 in DNA: TGTGCCAGCAGTCCCATTACCGGGACTAGCGGGAGCTACGAGCAGTACTTC.

This clonotype came up many times. This chain joins TRBV20-1 and TRBJ1-5; the D gene is possibly TRBD1 (6 bases). The length of the CDR3 is 13 residues. V lost 3 bases and J 6 bases, leaving 12 bases between the germline ends. The germline CDR1 and CDR2 sequences are DFQATT and SNEGSKA (reference sequence). CDR3 bases: TGCAGTGCTAGGGTACAGGGAAGTCAGCCCCAGCATTTT. This gives the protein CSARVQGSQPQHF.

In its sample, this clonotype was seen many times. The chain has TRBV28 and TRBJ2-7; D is tentatively TRBD1 or TRBD2 (5 bases each). Germline CDR1 and CDR2: MDHEN and SYDVKM. Trimming removed 7 bases from V and 1 base from J, with 11 bases in between. The CDR3 contains 13 residues. The CDR3 is CASTRAGSYEQYF. CDR3 coding DNA: TGTGCCAGCACGAGGGCAGGGTCCTACGAGCAGTACTTC.

The V and J genes are TRBV25-1 and TRBJ1-6; D is ambiguous. The V gene's germline CDR1 is MGHDK and CDR2 SYGVNS. CDR3 length: 14 residues. The V end was cut by 4 bases, the J end by 10 bases, with 14 bases between. For the CDR3, the DNA is TGTGCCAGCAGTGTGAACCTAAAGAAGTCACCCCTCCACTTT. This encodes CASSVNLKKSPLHF.

The table lists this clonotype with many counts. The chain links TRBV3-1 to TRBJ1-2; 7 nucleotides line up with TRBD1. Germline V gene lookup returns CDR1 LGHDT and CDR2 YNNKEL (reference sequence). V gave up 5 bases and J gave up 8 bases; unmatched junction bases: 8. The CDR3 length is 13 residues. The CDR3 DNA sequence: TGTGCCAGCAGCTTAGACAGGGCGGAGGGCTACACCTTC. This translates into CASSLDRAEGYTF.

The gene calls are TRBV11-2 and TRBJ2-1; the D gene is possibly TRBD2 (5 bases). Germline CDR1 SGHAT, CDR2 FQNNGV. The CDR3 has 16 residues. The ends were cut back, 9 bases at V and 4 bases at J, with 22 bases in the middle. The CDR3 bases are TGTGCCAGTAAAGATTTCCTAAGCGGATCGTACAATGAGCAGTTCTTC. It codes for CASKDFLSGSYNEQFF.

The rearrangement links TRBV5-5 to TRBJ1-5; D gene uncertain. The length of the CDR3 is 13 residues. Trimming pared 1 base from V and 3 bases from J, leaving 5 bases between. The germline CDR1 and CDR2 sequences are SGHKS and YYEKEE (reference sequence). This chain's CDR3 is CASSLRVNQPQHF. In DNA, the CDR3 is TGTGCCAGCAGCTTGAGGGTCAATCAGCCCCAGCATTTT. The full variable domain, completed using reference TRBV5-5 and TRBJ1-5, is DAGVTQSPTHLIKTRGQQVTLRCSPISGHKSVSWYQQVLGQGPQFIFQYYEKEERGRGNFPDRFSARQFPNYSSELNVNALLLGDSALYLCASSLRVNQPQHFGDGTRLSIL.

The V gene is TRBV18, the J gene TRBJ1-6; no firm D call. V was pared by 2 bases and J by 6 bases, with 11 bases between. The CDR3 covers 15 residues. The germline V gene has CDR1 KGHSH and CDR2 LQKENI. The CDR3, as DNA: TGTGCCAGCTCACCAGGACCGAGAATTAATTCACCCCTCCACTTT. It is translated as CASSPGPRINSPLHF.

The V call is TRBV27, the J call TRBJ1-4; D gene uncertain. The germline V gene has CDR1 MNHEY and CDR2 SMNVEV (reference sequence). V lost 5 bases and J 1 base, leaving 11 bases between the germline ends. CDR3 length equals 15 residues. DNA for the CDR3: TGTGCCAGCAGTGAATGGGGTAAAACTAATGAAAAACTGTTTTTT. This encodes CASSEWGKTNEKLFF. The full variable domain, rest sourced from reference TRBV27 and TRBJ1-4, is EAQVTQNPRYLITVTGKKLTVTCSQNMNHEYMSWYRQDPGLGLRQIYYSMNVEVTDKGDVPEGYKVSRKEKRNFPLILESPSPNQTSLYFCASSEWGKTNEKLFFGSGTQLSVL.

J is TRBJ2-1 and V is TRBV19; TRBD2 matches 10 bases. V shed 3 bases, J shed 1 base, and the junction held 9 bases outside the gene matches. In germline, CDR1 is LNHDA, CDR2 SQIVND (reference sequence). The CDR3 has 18 residues. The CDR3 reads CASSIRPSGGRSYNEQFF. In DNA form, the CDR3 reads TGTGCCAGTAGTATTAGGCCTAGCGGGGGTAGATCCTACAATGAGCAGTTCTTC.

This clonotype appeared many times. The chain links TRBV28 to TRBJ2-7; TRBD1 matches 9 bases. The CDR3 extends over 14 amino acids. CDR1 is MDHEN and CDR2 is SYDVKM in the germline V gene. After removal of 6 bases from V and 7 bases from J, the junction contained 10 bases not matched to a gene. The CDR3 nucleotides are TGTGCCAGCAGCCCGGGACAGGGTCGAAGGGAGCAGTACTTC. It is translated as CASSPGQGRREQYF.